This T cell receptor beta chain came from a study of blood T cells in healthy people across ages. About the research overall: About one barcoded beta molecule per two T cells was captured by template switching.

Between the trimmed V and J ends, which lost 7 bases and 2 bases, there was a span of 12 bases. CDR1 is MNHEY and CDR2 is SVGEGT in the germline V gene. The CDR3 spans 13 residues. This clonotype was seen repeatedly, ten times or more. No antigen is known for it. Findings and caveats of the study: Donor CMV infection status was unknown, possibly confounding age-related changes in expanded clonotypes.

A second 7 to 11 cycle PCR used barcoded and J-beta primers. Each of the cDNA molecules was tagged by a template-switch adaptor with 12 random nucleotides. TCRdb reanalysed the 5' RACE reads using MiXCR and keeps one entry per CDR3 protein. The table lists fewer than 900,000 distinct CDR3 sequences, 40% to 45% of them singletons, with about 20% in the top ten. The source is a woman in her sixties or seventies in good health. The J gene is TRBJ2-7, the V gene TRBV6-2 or TRBV6-3, with D uncertain. Sequenced sample: blood. The DNA for the CDR3 is TGTGCCAGCATGGACGGGCAAGCCTACGAGCAGTACTTC. It specifies CASMDGQAYEQYF.